One sample yielded the 21 T cell receptor beta chains listed below, sequenced in a study of cytomegalovirus exposure and HLA in healthy donors. In the PCR, 60 Vbeta and 13 Jbeta primers were used. Method: immunoSEQ multiplex PCR; TCRdb's copy keeps in-frame clones and lacks some. The sample shows around 54,000 clones, over 70% of them seen only once. Sequencing used PBMCs. These TCRs come from a young man in good health and CMV-seropositive.

This clone was picked up one time. The junction shows a germline mismatch at one end, possibly a read error. This sequence joins TRBV15 and TRBJ2-5; maybe TRBD1 (6 bases). CDR3 length: 15 residues. CDR1 is LNHNV and CDR2 is YYDKDF in the germline V gene (reference sequence). The CDR3: CATSRDAGAEETRYF. CDR3 in DNA: TGTGCCACCAGCAGAGATGCAGGGGCGGAGGAGACCCGGTACTTC.

The V gene is TRBV5-6, the J gene TRBJ2-1, with a weak D call TRBD1 (6 bases). The CDR3 has 12 residues. V was trimmed by 4 bases and J by 9 bases, leaving 11 bases between them. The germline gives CDR1 SGHDT, CDR2 YYEEEE. The CDR3 coding sequence is TGTGCCAGCAGCCGGGGCAGGGGTGAGCAGTTCTTC. Translated: CASSRGRGEQFF.

The chain couples TRBV7-8 to TRBJ2-7; a possible D gene is TRBD2 (5 bases). Germline-derived CDR1 and CDR2 are SGHVS and FQNEAQ. The CDR3 totals 14 residues. V was cut by 7 bases and J by 0 bases, with 13 bases left in between. The CDR3 region is CASNRGGSSYEQYF. The CDR3 bases are TGTGCCAGCAACCGGGGTGGGAGCTCCTACGAGCAGTACTTC.

V usage is TRBV5-6 and J usage is TRBJ1-2; TRBD1 matches 8 bases. This CDR3 is built from 13 residues. Germline V gene data show CDR1 as SGHDT and CDR2 as YYEEEE. After removal of 5 bases from V and 6 bases from J, the junction contained 6 bases not matched to a gene. The DNA for the CDR3 is TGTGCCAGCAGTATCCAGGGGGCGGATGGCTACACCTTC. Protein sequence: CASSIQGADGYTF.

This clone was observed a few times. V gene TRBV6-5 combines with J gene TRBJ2-7; 8 bases are a match to TRBD1. This CDR3 has 15 amino acids. Unmatched junction bases numbered 13, after V lost 5 bases and J lost 7 bases. From germline, CDR1 is MNHEY and CDR2 SVGAGI. As DNA, the CDR3 is TGTGCCAGCAGTCCCCGACAGGGGTTGGGAGAAGAGCAGTACTTC. As protein: CASSPRQGLGEEQYF.

This chain links TRBV27 with TRBJ1-1; 7 bases agree with TRBD1. This CDR3 is built from 14 residues. Trimming cost V 5 bases and J 4 bases; bases outside gene matches: 7. Germline V gene data show CDR1 as MNHEY and CDR2 as SMNVEV (reference sequence). The chain's CDR3 is CASSPRQGSTEAFF. DNA for the CDR3: TGTGCCAGCAGTCCTCGACAGGGAAGCACTGAAGCTTTCTTT.

The chain recombines TRBV9 with TRBJ1-1, with 7 bases identical to TRBD1. J gave up 10 bases and V 0 bases, and 6 bases lay outside the gene matches. The CDR3 extends over 13 amino acids. Germline CDR1 SGDLS, CDR2 YYNGEE. CDR3 in DNA: TGTGCCAGCAGCGTAGAGGATACAGGGGCAGCTTTCTTT. Amino acids: CASSVEDTGAAFF.

The rearrangement joins TRBV15 to TRBJ1-5; TRBD1 matches 10 bases. V trimming: 1 base; J trimming: 7 bases; junction bases outside the gene matches: 7. There are 16 residues in the CDR3. Germline CDR1 reads LNHNV; CDR2 reads YYDKDF (reference sequence). CDR3 amino acids: CATSRGQGANEQPQHF. The CDR3 region has the DNA TGTGCCACCAGCAGAGGACAGGGGGCGAACGAGCAGCCCCAGCATTTT.

A single count supports this clone. The rearrangement links TRBV29-1 to TRBJ2-2, with TRBD1 matching over 8 bases. This CDR3 spans 12 amino acids. The V gene's germline CDR1 is SQVTM and CDR2 ANQGSEA. V lost 7 bases to trimming and J lost 6 bases; unmatched junction nucleotides: 4. The CDR3 DNA reads as TGCAGCGCCCTGGACAGGGCCGGGGAGCTGTTTTTT. Its protein product is CSALDRAGELFF.

The chain combines TRBV28 with TRBJ1-1; tentative D call: TRBD1 (5 bases). The length of the CDR3 is 13 residues. Trimming left V 2 bases short and J 1 base short, with 5 bases between. The V gene's germline CDR1 is MDHEN and CDR2 SYDVKM. The CDR3 DNA reads TGTGCCAGCAGTTTACAGGGGAACACTGAAGCTTTCTTT. Its translation is CASSLQGNTEAFF.

This clone was observed once. The chain recombines TRBV4-1 with TRBJ2-7; tentative D call: TRBD1 (5 bases). Germline V lookup: CDR1 MGHRA, CDR2 YSYEKL. Trimming took off 0 bases at V and 0 bases at J, with 15 bases between the two ends. CDR3 size: 17 residues. CDR3 coding DNA: TGCGCCAGCAGCCAAGATGGGGCAGGAGCCGGCTCCTACGAGCAGTACTTC. Translating it yields CASSQDGAGAGSYEQYF.

The chain couples TRBV6-5 to TRBJ1-1, with 8 bases identical to TRBD1. Losses at the gene ends were 7 bases for V and 4 bases for J; bases not matched to a gene: 5. Per germline, CDR1 MNHEY and CDR2 SVGAGI. The CDR3 contains 13 residues. CDR3: CASTQGAITEAFF. The CDR3 DNA reads as TGTGCCAGCACCCAGGGGGCGATCACTGAAGCTTTCTTT.

A note on this clone: Because the CDR3 is missing its conserved closing phenylalanine or tryptophan, this is likely a read error. The DNA is left out, because the CDR3 cannot be placed on it with certainty; the CDR3 is given as TCRdb lists it. The gene calls are TRBV20-1 and TRBJ1-1; the table's D call, TRBD1, was not checked against the DNA. Germline values: CDR1 DFQATT, CDR2 SNEGSKA (reference sequence). The CDR3 has 9 amino acids, counting both end residues. The CDR3 spells CSARGGPTT.

As regards this clone: This CDR3 is also generated by other DNA sequences in the sample. The chain combines TRBV30 with TRBJ1-5; D unresolved. Germline assignment: CDR1 GTSNPN and CDR2 SVGIG (reference sequence). The CDR3 is made up of 13 amino acids. V gave up 3 bases and J gave up 0 bases, with 6 bases separating them. The chain's CDR3 is CAWSADSNQPQHF. The CDR3 nucleotides read TGTGCCTGGAGCGCGGATAGCAATCAGCCCCAGCATTTT.

The chain couples TRBV13 to TRBJ2-6; 11 bases agree with TRBD1. V trimming: 5 bases; J trimming: 2 bases; junction bases outside the gene matches: 11. The germline V gene has CDR1 PRHDT and CDR2 FYEKMQ (reference sequence). The CDR3 covers 19 residues. The CDR3 protein is CASSADRGRVVAGANVLTF. In nucleotides, the CDR3 is TGTGCCAGCAGCGCGGACAGGGGGCGCGTGGTAGCTGGGGCCAACGTCCTGACTTTC.

The chain is built from TRBV6-1 and TRBJ2-7; tentatively, D is TRBD2 (5 bases). The CDR3 contains 14 residues. The germline V gene has CDR1 MNHNS and CDR2 SASEGT. V was shortened by 6 bases and J by 2 bases, with 14 bases between the two germline ends. The CDR3 coding sequence is TGTGCCAGCAGGGAACGGGGTGCCACCTACGAGCAGTACTTC. Protein product: CASRERGATYEQYF.

The rearrangement joins TRBV5-1 to TRBJ1-4; D may be TRBD1 (5 bases). The CDR3 is made up of 15 amino acids. The V gene lost 0 bases and the J gene lost 4 bases, with 10 bases spanning the gap. Germline V gene data show CDR1 as SGHRS and CDR2 as YFSETQ. The CDR3 DNA follows: TGCGCCAGCAGCTTGGAGGGGTTCTTTAATGAAAAACTGTTTTTT. Amino acids: CASSLEGFFNEKLFF.

This clone was seen a handful of times. V and J are TRBV7-2 and TRBJ2-6; D unresolved. The germline V and J ends were trimmed by 4 bases and 0 bases, with 13 bases remaining between them. The CDR3 runs to 17 residues. Germline assignment: CDR1 SGHTA and CDR2 FQGNSA. The DNA of the CDR3 is TGTGCCAGCAGCTCCCGAGGTCGGAACTCTGGGGCCAACGTCCTGACTTTC. Translating it yields CASSSRGRNSGANVLTF.

This sequence joins TRBV10-3 and TRBJ2-7; perhaps TRBD2 as D (5 bases). V lost 4 bases and J lost 2, with 15 bases in between. The CDR3 covers 15 residues. CDR1 and CDR2 from the germline V gene are ENHRY and SYGVKD. CDR3 loop: CAISGLDGETYEQYF. The CDR3 DNA is TGTGCCATCAGTGGGCTTGACGGGGAAACCTACGAGCAGTACTTC.

The V call is TRBV7-2, the J call TRBJ2-1, with 10 bases fitting TRBD2. Per the germline V gene, CDR1 is SGHTA and CDR2 is FQGNSA. This CDR3 is built from 16 residues. Trimming took 2 bases from V and 4 from J; bases not matched to a gene: 5. CDR3 in amino acids: CASSLRRTSGYNEQFF. CDR3 in DNA: TGTGCCAGCAGCTTAAGAAGGACTAGCGGTTACAATGAGCAGTTCTTC.

The rearrangement links TRBV6-4 to TRBJ2-3, with TRBD1 matching 8 bases. This CDR3 is 14 amino acids long. Germline V CDR1 and CDR2: MRHNA, SNTAGT. Trimming took 6 bases from V and 7 from J; bases not matched to a gene: 9. CDR3 loop: CASSDRGPPNTQYF. In DNA form, the CDR3 reads TGTGCCAGCAGCGACAGGGGCCCGCCTAATACGCAGTATTTT.